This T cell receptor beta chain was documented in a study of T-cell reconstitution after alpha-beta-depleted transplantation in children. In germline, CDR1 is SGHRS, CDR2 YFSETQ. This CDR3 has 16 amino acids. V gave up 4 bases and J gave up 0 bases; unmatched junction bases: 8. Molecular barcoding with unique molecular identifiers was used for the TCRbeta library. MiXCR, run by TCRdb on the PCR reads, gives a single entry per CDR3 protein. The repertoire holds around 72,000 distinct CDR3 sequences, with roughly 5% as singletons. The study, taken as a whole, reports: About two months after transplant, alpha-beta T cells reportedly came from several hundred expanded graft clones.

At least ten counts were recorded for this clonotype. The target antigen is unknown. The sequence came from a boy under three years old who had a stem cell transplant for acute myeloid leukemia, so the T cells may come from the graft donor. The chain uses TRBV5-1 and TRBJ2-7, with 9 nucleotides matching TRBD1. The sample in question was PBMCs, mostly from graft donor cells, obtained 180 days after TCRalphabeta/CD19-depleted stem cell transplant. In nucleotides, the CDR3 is TGCGCCAGCAGCCCTCTCCGGGACAGGGTCTCCTACGAGCAGTACTTC. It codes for CASSPLRDRVSYEQYF.